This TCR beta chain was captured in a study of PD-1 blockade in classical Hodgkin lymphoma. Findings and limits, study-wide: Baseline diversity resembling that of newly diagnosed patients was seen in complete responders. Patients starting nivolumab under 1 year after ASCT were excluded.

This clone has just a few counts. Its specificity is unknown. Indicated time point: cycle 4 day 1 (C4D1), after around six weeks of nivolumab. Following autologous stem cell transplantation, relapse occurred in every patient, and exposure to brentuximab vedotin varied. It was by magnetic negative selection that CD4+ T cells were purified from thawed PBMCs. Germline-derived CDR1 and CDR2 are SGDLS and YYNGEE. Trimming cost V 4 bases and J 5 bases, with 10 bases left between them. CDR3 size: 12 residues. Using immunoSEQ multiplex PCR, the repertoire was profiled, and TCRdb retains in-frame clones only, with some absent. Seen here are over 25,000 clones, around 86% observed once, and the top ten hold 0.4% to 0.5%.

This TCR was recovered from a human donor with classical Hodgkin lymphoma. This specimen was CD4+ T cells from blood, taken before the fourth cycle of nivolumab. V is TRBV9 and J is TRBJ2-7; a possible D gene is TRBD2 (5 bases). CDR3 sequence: CASSLHGNEQYF. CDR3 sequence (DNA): TGTGCCAGCAGCCTCCACGGGAACGAGCAGTACTTC.